The 24 T cell receptor beta chains listed next were all sequenced from one sample in a study of OX40 agonist ivuxolimab in advanced cancers. Sequencing used immunoSEQ multiplex PCR; TCRdb keeps in-frame clones, though not all of them. The data show 77,000 or so clones, 80% to 95% seen once. Sequenced material: CD4+ or CD8+ T cells sorted from blood, taken in a trial of the OX40 agonist ivuxolimab. The receptors were gathered from an adult with an advanced solid tumor such as melanoma, head and neck, liver or kidney cancer.

The rearrangement joins TRBV19 to TRBJ2-2; the match to TRBD1 covers 7 bases. The CDR3 is made up of 13 amino acids. Germline CDR1 and CDR2: LNHDA and SQIVND (reference sequence). The J segment lost 6 bases and the V segment lost 5 bases, leaving 3 bases of the junction unmatched. CDR3 bases: TGTGCCAGTAGTCCGACAGGGTCCGGGGAGCTGTTTTTT. Translation: CASSPTGSGELFF. Complete variable domain (other parts from reference TRBV19 and TRBJ2-2): DGGITQSPKYLFRKEGQNVTLSCEQNLNHDAMYWYRQDPGQGLRLIYYSQIVNDFQKGDIAEGYSVSREKKESFPLTVTSAQKNPTAFYLCASSPTGSGELFFGEGSRLTVL.

The chain employs TRBV4-3 and TRBJ2-2; unclear D gene. Trimming took off 1 base at V and 5 bases at J, with 8 bases between the two ends. Germline CDR1 is LGHNA and CDR2 is YSLEER. CDR3 length: 14 residues. CDR3 residues: CASSQAGRTGELFF. CDR3 DNA sequence: TGCGCCAGCAGCCAAGCCGGACGTACCGGGGAGCTGTTTTTT.

This clone was seen once. The rearrangement joins TRBV21-1 to TRBJ2-1; the D call TRBD2 from the table was never checked on the DNA. TRBV21-1 is tagged as a pseudogene. CDR3 length: 14 residues. DNA of the CDR3: TGTGCCAGCAGTTCCCAGGCGGGAAACAATGAGCAGTTCTTC. It yields the protein CASSSQAGNNEQFF.

The gene calls are TRBV18 and TRBJ2-7; D is perhaps TRBD1 or TRBD2 (6 bases each). The CDR3 is 14 amino acids. V shed 2 bases and J shed 7 bases, with 15 bases lying between them. CDR1 KGHSH and CDR2 LQKENI come from the germline V gene. CDR3 coding DNA: TGTGCCAGCTCACCATCAGCAGGAGGGGGGGAGCAGTACTTC. Residues: CASSPSAGGGEQYF.

The J gene is TRBJ1-1, the V gene TRBV15, with unresolved D. Germline V lookup: CDR1 LNHNV, CDR2 YYDKDF (reference sequence). Trimming stripped 4 bases from V and 1 base from J, with 1 base between. The CDR3 sequence is 11 residues long. The CDR3 loop is CATSKNTEAFF. The CDR3 coding sequence is TGTGCCACCAGCAAGAACACTGAAGCTTTCTTT.

This chain uses TRBV25-1 with TRBJ2-3, with TRBD2 as a possible D gene (6 bases). The CDR3 is made up of 16 amino acids. CDR1 and CDR2 (germline): MGHDK, SYGVNS. The V end lost 3 bases, the J end lost 2 bases, and 15 bases lay between the germline ends. This chain's CDR3 is CASSDQSRGLTDTQYF. The CDR3 DNA follows: TGTGCCAGCAGTGATCAGTCGCGGGGCCTCACAGATACGCAGTATTTT.

The rearrangement uses TRBV6-5 and TRBJ1-5; weak D call: TRBD1 (6 bases). CDR3 length: 14 amino acids. The V gene's germline CDR1 is MNHEY and CDR2 SVGAGI. V lost 8 bases and J lost 7, with 18 bases in between. Written as DNA, the CDR3 is TGTGCCAGCTCGCCTACAGGGCCGGGACAGCCCCAGCATTTT. It translates to CASSPTGPGQPQHF.

The chain has TRBV9 and TRBJ1-5; 8 positions match TRBD1. CDR1 is SGDLS, CDR2 YYNGEE, per germline. This CDR3 has 15 residues. V lost 0 bases, J lost 3 bases, and 2 bases stayed unmatched. The CDR3 DNA is TGTGCCAGCAGCGTAGGACAGGGGTCCAATCAGCCCCAGCATTTT. It codes for CASSVGQGSNQPQHF.

This clone has just a few counts. This chain uses TRBV5-1 with TRBJ1-2; D unresolved. The CDR3 has 14 amino acids. Germline CDR1 reads SGHRS; CDR2 reads YFSETQ. Trimming took off 4 bases at V and 0 bases at J, with 10 bases between the two ends. For the CDR3, the DNA is TGCGCCAGCAGCCCCGCCGAAACTAACTATGGCTACACCTTC. It specifies CASSPAETNYGYTF.

The V call is TRBV29-1, the J call TRBJ2-3; 11 nucleotides agree with TRBD2. After removal of 5 bases from V and 5 bases from J, the junction contained 9 bases not matched to a gene. Germline lookup yields CDR1 SQVTM and CDR2 ANQGSEA. This CDR3 comprises 15 residues. CDR3 coding DNA: TGCAGCGTTACTGACGCCCTAGCGGGAGGAGATACGCAGTATTTT. As protein: CSVTDALAGGDTQYF.

J is TRBJ2-3 and V is TRBV20-1; D remains unclear. Germline V lookup: CDR1 DFQATT, CDR2 SNEGSKA (reference sequence). The length of the CDR3 is 11 residues. The ends were cut back, 0 bases at V and 6 bases at J, with 4 bases in the middle. CDR3 DNA: TGCAGTGCTAGAGATTTGGATACGCAGTATTTT. This codes for CSARDLDTQYF.

Details on this clone: One base away lies a much larger clone, so this may be a sequencing read error. Within the sample, other DNA sequences also encode this same CDR3. The rearrangement joins TRBV11-2 to TRBJ1-5, with a tentative D call TRBD1 (6 bases). In germline, CDR1 is SGHAT, CDR2 FQNNGV. The CDR3 spans 12 residues. The germline V and J ends were trimmed by 5 bases and 9 bases, with 11 bases remaining between them. The CDR3 loop is CASSLQGGPQHF. The CDR3 region has the DNA TGTGCCAGCAGCCTACAGGGCGGGCCCCAGCATTTT. Drawing the rest from reference TRBV11-2 and TRBJ1-5, the complete variable domain is EAGVAQSPRYKIIEKRQSVAFWCNPISGHATLYWYQQILGQGPKLLIQFQNNGVVDDSQLPKDRFSAERLKGVDSTLKIQPAKLEDSAVYLCASSLQGGPQHFGDGTRLSIL.

In this sample, this clone turned up a few times. The CDR3 region is CAWSGGGYTEAFF. For the CDR3, the DNA is TGTGCCTGGAGTGGAGGGGGATACACTGAAGCTTTCTTT. The genes are TRBV30 and TRBJ1-1; perhaps TRBD1 as D (6 bases). V lost 1 base to trimming and J lost 3 bases, with 9 bases between them. Germline assignment: CDR1 GTSNPN and CDR2 SVGIG (reference sequence). The CDR3 consists of 13 residues. The variable domain in full, completed from reference TRBV30 and TRBJ1-1, reads SQTIHQWPATLVQPVGSPLSLECTVEGTSNPNLYWYRQAAGRGLQLLFYSVGIGQISSEVPQNLSASRPQDRQFILSSKKLLLSDSGFYLCAWSGGGYTEAFFGQGTRLTVV.

The rearrangement links TRBV6-1 to TRBJ1-5; D gene uncertain. Germline loops: CDR1 MNHNS, CDR2 SASEGT. This CDR3 has 11 amino acids. With 4 bases removed from V and 6 bases from J, the gap between germline ends came to 4 bases. The CDR3 bases are TGTGCCAGCAGTGGAGGTCAGCCCCAGCATTTT. It translates to CASSGGQPQHF.

The chain links TRBV28 to TRBJ2-6; 7 bases are shared with TRBD1. The V gene end was trimmed by 6 bases and the J gene end by 0 bases; junction bases not matched to a gene: 5. Germline CDR1 MDHEN, CDR2 SYDVKM. This CDR3 region has 16 residues. The CDR3 is CASSRGQYSGANVLTF. The CDR3 DNA sequence: TGTGCCAGCAGCAGGGGACAGTACTCTGGGGCCAACGTCCTGACTTTC.

The chain employs TRBV2 and TRBJ2-6; no firm D call. Germline CDR1 and CDR2: SNHLY and FYNNEI. With 2 bases removed from V and 0 bases from J, the gap between germline ends came to 11 bases. The CDR3 totals 17 residues. The CDR3 loop reads CASSERDGFSGANVLTF. Here the CDR3 DNA reads TGTGCCAGCAGTGAAAGAGACGGATTCTCTGGGGCCAACGTCCTGACTTTC.

The chain uses TRBV18 and TRBJ2-2; either TRBD1 or TRBD2 may supply D (5 bases each). CDR1 and CDR2 from the germline V gene are KGHSH and LQKENI. Deletions cut 4 bases from V and 2 bases from J, with 14 bases between. This CDR3 comprises 16 residues. The CDR3 bases are TGTGCCAGCTCACTCACCCTAAGGGACAACACCGGGGAGCTGTTTTTT. Its translation is CASSLTLRDNTGELFF.

The chain combines TRBV4-2 with TRBJ2-3; D unresolved. This CDR3 contains 14 residues. V lost 2 bases to trimming and J lost 2 bases, with 8 bases between them. Germline V gene sequence: CDR1 LGHNA, CDR2 YNFKEQ. CDR3 bases: TGTGCCAGCAGCCAATCAGGAGACACAGATACGCAGTATTTT. Amino acid sequence: CASSQSGDTDTQYF.

This sequence joins TRBV27 and TRBJ2-7; 10 bases are shared with TRBD1. The ends lost 2 bases at V and 0 bases at J; junction bases unmatched: 4. Germline V gene lookup returns CDR1 MNHEY and CDR2 SMNVEV (reference sequence). CDR3 length: 16 residues. CDR3 sequence (DNA): TGTGCCAGCAGTTTACAGGGACAGGGGAGCTCCTACGAGCAGTACTTC. Translating it yields CASSLQGQGSSYEQYF.

The V and J genes are TRBV5-1 and TRBJ1-1; 7 positions agree with TRBD1. Germline trimming cut 2 bases from V and 5 bases from J; bases unmatched to any gene: 9. The CDR3 sequence is 15 residues long. The germline V gene has CDR1 SGHRS and CDR2 YFSETQ. CDR3 sequence reads: CASSFIQGGDTEAFF. CDR3 bases: TGCGCCAGCAGCTTCATCCAGGGGGGTGATACTGAAGCTTTCTTT. Variable domain in full (rest from reference TRBV5-1 and TRBJ1-1): KAGVTQTPRYLIKTRGQQVTLSCSPISGHRSVSWYQQTPGQGLQFLFEYFSETQRNKGNFPGRFSGRQFSNSRSEMNVSTLELGDSALYLCASSFIQGGDTEAFFGQGTRLTVV.

The chain links TRBV28 to TRBJ2-5, with TRBD1 identical over 9 bases. From germline, CDR1 is MDHEN and CDR2 SYDVKM. J was trimmed by 5 bases and V by 7 bases; bases with no gene match: 8. The CDR3 loop spans 14 amino acids. This chain's CDR3 is CASKLTGGGETQYF. DNA of the CDR3: TGTGCCAGCAAGCTGACAGGGGGTGGGGAGACCCAGTACTTC.

This chain links TRBV7-2 with TRBJ1-2; D ambiguous. CDR3 length equals 13 residues. Looked up from germline, CDR1 is SGHTA and CDR2 is FQGNSA. The V gene lost 4 bases and the J gene lost 6 bases, with 12 bases spanning the gap. The CDR3 reads CASSSVNRDGYTF. CDR3 DNA: TGTGCCAGCAGCTCCGTCAATCGGGATGGCTACACCTTC.

The chain uses TRBV2 and TRBJ1-4; no firm D call. Germline CDR1 is SNHLY and CDR2 is FYNNEI. The length of the CDR3 is 14 residues. Trimming took off 5 bases at V and 0 bases at J, with 7 bases between the two ends. The chain's CDR3 is CASSSDSTNEKLFF. The CDR3, as DNA: TGTGCCAGCAGTTCAGACTCAACTAATGAAAAACTGTTTTTT.

J is TRBJ2-7 and V is TRBV27; 8 bases are shared with TRBD1. Germline-derived CDR1 and CDR2 are MNHEY and SMNVEV (reference sequence). The CDR3 is 16 residues long. The V segment lost 5 bases and the J segment 2 bases; nucleotides outside the gene matches: 11. In DNA form, the CDR3 reads TGTGCCAGCAGTCCATACGCGGGGACAGGACCCTACGAGCAGTACTTC. It encodes CASSPYAGTGPYEQYF.